The 16 T cell receptor beta chains listed next were all sequenced from one sample in a study of CD8+ T cells in alopecia areata. Extracted RNA was reverse transcribed, and the resulting cDNA served as sequencing template. Sequencing was performed with immunoSEQ multiplex PCR; in TCRdb, only in-frame clones are kept and a portion is missing. This sample carries 200,000 or so clones, 58% of them seen once, and the ten largest clones take 5.5%. As to treatment: oral pan-JAK inhibitor, 5-10 mg twice daily. Here the sequenced sample was CD4+ T cells sorted from blood, taken at week 24, from a patient treated with tofacitinib. The source of these receptors is a human donor with alopecia areata.

This clone was detected once. The rearrangement links TRBV27 to TRBJ1-4; D gene uncertain. Germline lookup yields CDR1 MNHEY and CDR2 SMNVEV (reference sequence). V shed 0 bases and J shed 8 bases, with 13 bases lying between them. This CDR3 is built from 15 residues. This CDR3 reads CASSLSALRKEKLFF. In DNA, the CDR3 is TGTGCCAGCAGTTTATCGGCCCTAAGGAAAGAAAAACTGTTTTTT.

This chain joins TRBV30 and TRBJ2-3, with D unresolved. The CDR3 runs to 12 residues. Germline CDR1 GTSNPN, CDR2 SVGIG (reference sequence). Deletions cut 3 bases from V and 5 bases from J, with 9 bases between. The CDR3 is CAWSDQRDTQYF. As DNA, the CDR3 is TGTGCCTGGAGCGATCAAAGAGATACGCAGTATTTT.

This clone has just a few counts. This chain connects TRBV5-1 to TRBJ1-6; D gene unclear. Per the germline V gene, CDR1 is SGHRS and CDR2 is YFSETQ. The CDR3 covers 16 residues. The germline V and J ends were trimmed by 0 bases and 0 bases, with 7 bases remaining between them. Written as DNA, the CDR3 is TGCGCCAGCAGCTTGGCGGCAGACTCCTATAATTCACCCCTCCACTTT. It encodes CASSLAADSYNSPLHF.

The chain is built from TRBV5-1 and TRBJ1-2, with D perhaps matching TRBD1 (6 bases). The V end was cut by 0 bases, the J end by 2 bases, with 11 bases between. The CDR3 loop spans 15 amino acids. Germline assignment: CDR1 SGHRS and CDR2 YFSETQ. The CDR3 spells CASSLAGARNYGYTF. The DNA for the CDR3 is TGCGCCAGCAGCTTGGCGGGGGCACGAAACTATGGCTACACCTTC.

This clone was picked up a small number of times. The genes are TRBV29-1 and TRBJ2-3; 10 nucleotides agree with TRBD1. This CDR3 region has 14 residues. V lost 4 bases and J lost 2; bases outside the gene matches: 3. Looked up from germline, CDR1 is SQVTM and CDR2 is ANQGSEA. The chain's CDR3 is CSVATGGYTDTQYF. CDR3 in DNA: TGCAGCGTTGCGACAGGGGGCTACACAGATACGCAGTATTTT.

This clone has only a few counts. The genes are TRBV20-1 and TRBJ2-1; D unclear. CDR1 and CDR2 from the germline V gene are DFQATT and SNEGSKA (reference sequence). This CDR3 has 11 residues. The CDR3 here is CGARRINEQFF. As DNA, the CDR3 is TGCGGCGCGAGGAGAATCAATGAGCAGTTCTTC.

V and J are TRBV29-1 and TRBJ2-2; no reliable D call. Germline V lookup: CDR1 SQVTM, CDR2 ANQGSEA. CDR3 length: 13 amino acids. V lost 3 bases, J lost 8 bases, and 13 bases lay in between. CDR3 amino acids: CSVDGAAPGELFF. DNA for the CDR3: TGCAGCGTTGATGGAGCCGCCCCGGGGGAGCTGTTTTTT.

V gene TRBV2 combines with J gene TRBJ2-5; possibly TRBD2 for D (6 bases). Germline-derived CDR1 and CDR2 are SNHLY and FYNNEI. The CDR3 has 13 residues. Trimming removed 5 bases at V and 4 bases at J, with 11 bases between. The CDR3 loop reads CASSPGEGETQYF. CDR3 sequence (DNA): TGTGCCAGCAGTCCGGGAGAAGGAGAGACCCAGTACTTC. The variable domain in full, completed from reference TRBV2 and TRBJ2-5, reads EPEVTQTPSHQVTQMGQEVILRCVPISNHLYFYWYRQILGQKVEFLVSFYNNEISEKSEIFDDQFSVERPDGSNFTLKIRSTKLEDSAMYFCASSPGEGETQYFGPGTRLLVL.

The V gene is TRBV11-2, the J gene TRBJ2-1; D may be TRBD2 (6 bases). There are 15 residues in the CDR3. The V gene's germline CDR1 is SGHAT and CDR2 FQNNGV. V lost 5 bases and J 9 bases, leaving 20 bases between the germline ends. The CDR3 region has the DNA TGTGCCAGCAGCCCAATGGGAGGCGGGGCGGGTGAGCAGTTCTTC. It codes for CASSPMGGGAGEQFF.

This clone was detected a few times. CDR3: CASSYYSLYEQYF. For the CDR3, the DNA is TGTGCCAGCAGTTACTACAGTCTCTACGAGCAGTACTTC. The V and J genes are TRBV6-6 and TRBJ2-7; D gene uncertain. V was clipped by 1 base and J by 3 bases, with 7 bases between them. The CDR3 runs to 13 residues. The germline V gene has CDR1 MNHNY and CDR2 SVGAGI (reference sequence).

In its sample, this clone was seen a few times. The J gene is TRBJ2-1, the V gene TRBV11-1; D may be TRBD2 (6 bases). Germline-derived CDR1 and CDR2 are SGHAT and FQDESV (reference sequence). Trimming took off 4 bases at V and 12 bases at J, with 25 bases between the two ends. CDR3 length: 16 residues. The CDR3 reads CASSSGTSRASGGQFF. The CDR3 DNA reads TGTGCCAGCAGCTCCGGAACCTCCCGGGCGTCCGGGGGGCAGTTCTTC. Complete variable domain (other parts from reference TRBV11-1 and TRBJ2-1): EAEVAQSPRYKITEKSQAVAFWCDPISGHATLYWYRQILGQGPELLVQFQDESVVDDSQLPKDRFSAERLKGVDSTLKIQPAELGDSAMYLCASSSGTSRASGGQFFGPGTRLTVL.

The genes are TRBV19 and TRBJ2-5; D is unclear. Per the germline V gene, CDR1 is LNHDA and CDR2 is SQIVND (reference sequence). Trimming removed 3 bases from V and 5 bases from J, with 10 bases in between. CDR3 size: 13 residues. The DNA for the CDR3 is TGTGCCAGTAGTATCATAGTCGGGGAGACCCAGTACTTC. Translating it yields CASSIIVGETQYF.

This clone was detected a few times. The chain is built from TRBV5-8 and TRBJ2-3; weak D call: TRBD1 (6 bases). The CDR3 consists of 14 residues. Germline V gene data show CDR1 as SGHTS and CDR2 as YDEGEE. Trimming took off 5 bases at V and 5 bases at J, with 15 bases between the two ends. The CDR3 nucleotides are TGTGCCAGCAGTGCCCCAGGGGTACTAGATACGCAGTATTTT. Protein: CASSAPGVLDTQYF.

This clone turned up a few times. V and J are TRBV29-1 and TRBJ1-1; D remains unclear. V was pared by 5 bases and J by 0 bases, with 10 bases between. The CDR3 spans 13 residues. Germline CDR1 and CDR2: SQVTM and ANQGSEA. This chain's CDR3 is CSVPPRLNTEAFF. For the CDR3, the DNA is TGCAGCGTTCCTCCCCGGCTGAACACTGAAGCTTTCTTT.

The DNA for the CDR3 is TGCGCCAGCAGCTTTAGCGACACAGATACGCAGTATTTT. Its translation: CASSFSDTDTQYF. V gene TRBV5-1 combines with J gene TRBJ2-3; D perhaps matches TRBD2 (5 bases). The CDR3 length is 13 residues. Trimming removed 2 bases from V and 2 bases from J, with 6 bases in between. From germline, CDR1 is SGHRS and CDR2 YFSETQ. The full variable domain, rest sourced from reference TRBV5-1 and TRBJ2-3, is KAGVTQTPRYLIKTRGQQVTLSCSPISGHRSVSWYQQTPGQGLQFLFEYFSETQRNKGNFPGRFSGRQFSNSRSEMNVSTLELGDSALYLCASSFSDTDTQYFGPGTRLTVL.

This rearrangement joins TRBV19 to TRBJ1-1; TRBD1 agrees at 8 bases. The CDR3 totals 13 residues. CDR1 LNHDA and CDR2 SQIVND come from the germline V gene (reference sequence). After removal of 7 bases from V and 1 base from J, the junction contained 2 bases not matched to a gene. The CDR3 DNA is TGTGCCAGTATTGGACAGGGGAACACTGAAGCTTTCTTT. It translates to CASIGQGNTEAFF.